This TCR beta chain was recorded in a study of T cell responses to AZD1222 COVID-19 vaccine. The study, taken as a whole, reports: Clonal diversity may have been underestimated in mostly white British donors.

For this clone: Its specificity is unknown.

Profiled with immunoSEQ multiplex PCR; TCRdb holds only in-frame clones, not every one. The sample includes about 130,000 clones, about 93% seen only once; the top ten take about 5.1%. This CDR3 comprises 13 residues. V gave up 5 bases and J gave up 2 bases, with 11 bases separating them. In germline, CDR1 is GTSNPN, CDR2 SVGIG (reference sequence). The material sequenced was peripheral blood, taken on day 0 of AZD1222 vaccination. The receptor was isolated from an adult in good health. J is TRBJ2-3 and V is TRBV30, with D perhaps TRBD1 (5 bases). CDR3 loop: CAWGRTTTDTQYF. Written as DNA, the CDR3 is TGTGCCTGGGGACGGACAACCACAGATACGCAGTATTTT.